This is a list of T cell receptor beta chains from one sample in a study of cytomegalovirus exposure and HLA in healthy donors. Libraries were prepared by immunoSEQ multiplex PCR; TCRdb keeps only in-frame clonotypes and omits some of them. The profile shows approximately 100,000 clones, approximately 79% of them singletons. Material: PBMCs. The receptors were sampled from a male donor in good health and CMV-seronegative. CDR3s include the opening cysteine and the closing phenylalanine or tryptophan. The D gene is left open where the match is weak. Where a row states a size, it is once, few, many or the class of an expanded clone; other rows omit it.

V gene	D gene	J gene	clone size	CDR3 DNA	CDR3 protein
TRBV2	.	TRBJ1-5	.	TGTGCCAGCAATGAAAGCAGGGTGAGCAATCAGCCCCAGCATTTT	CASNESRVSNQPQHF
TRBV15	.	TRBJ2-5	.	TGTGCCACCAGCAGACCCAACAGGGAACAAGAGACCCAGTACTTC	CATSRPNREQETQYF
TRBV9	.	TRBJ2-3	few	TGTGCCAGCAGCGTAGGTTCCTCCCTAGAGACAGATACGCAGTATTTT	CASSVGSSLETDTQYF
TRBV6-1	.	TRBJ1-1	.	TGTGCCAGCAGTGAAATCGGGGGCACTGAAGCTTTCTTT	CASSEIGGTEAFF
TRBV30	TRBD2	TRBJ2-1	.	TGTGCCTGGGGACCCGGGACTAGCGGGAGGGCGCAGTTCTTC	CAWGPGTSGRAQFF
TRBV4-1	.	TRBJ2-3	few	TGCGCCAGCAGCCACGGGACTCAGGGGGCAGATACGCAGTATTTT	CASSHGTQGADTQYF
TRBV20-1	.	TRBJ2-5	.	TGCAGTGCTAGAACAGGCGAGACCCAGTACTTC	CSARTGETQYF
TRBV6-1	TRBD1	TRBJ1-5	.	TGTGCCAGCAGTGAAGCCTTGACAGGGGGAACACCCCAGCATTTT	CASSEALTGGTPQHF
TRBV7-9	.	TRBJ2-3	few	TGTGCCAGCAGCCGTCAGGGTAGCACAGATACGCAGTATTTT	CASSRQGSTDTQYF
TRBV7-9	.	TRBJ1-1	.	TGTGCCAGCAGCTTAGCGCGGGGGAATATGAACACTGAAGCTTTCTTT	CASSLARGNMNTEAFF
TRBV5-1	.	TRBJ1-1	.	TGCGCCAGCAGCTGGACCGGTTCTGGCGGGGGCACTGAAGCTTTCTTT	CASSWTGSGGGTEAFF
TRBV28	.	TRBJ1-5	.	TGTGCCAGCAGCCCCACTAAGCGGGGTAATCAGCCCCAGCATTTT	CASSPTKRGNQPQHF
TRBV30	.	TRBJ2-1	.	TGTGCCTGGAGTGTACGTCAGAACAATGAGCAGTTCTTC	CAWSVRQNNEQFF
TRBV7-3	.	TRBJ2-6	.	TGTGCCAGCAGCTTAACGAAACAGGCTGGGGCCAACGTCCTGACTTTC	CASSLTKQAGANVLTF
TRBV5-6	.	TRBJ2-7	.	TGTGCCAGCAGCTTGGGACAGGGACTCTACGAGCAGTACTTC	CASSLGQGLYEQYF